A selection of T cell receptor beta chains follows, all from one sample in a study of patients and donors after allogeneic stem cell transplantation. TCRdb called the RT-PCR reads again in MiXCR, with one record for every CDR3 protein. The table lists roughly 880,000 distinct CDR3 sequences, approximately 18% of them singletons. Sequenced material: blood, either unsorted or a sorted T cell fraction (not recorded which). The origin of the receptors is a human donor who was either an allogeneic HSCT recipient or a stem cell or donor lymphocyte infusion donor (not recorded which). It is not recorded whose cells these are; they may come from a transplant donor. Each CDR3 is given with its conserved first and last residue. D genes are given only for firm matches. Not every row has a clone size; where given, it reads once, few, many or a size class.

v_call	j_call	d_call	clone_size	cdr3_aa	cdr3_nt
TRBV7-2	TRBJ1-2	TRBD1	NA	CASSLVGQVYGYTF	TGTGCCAGCAGCTTAGTGGGACAGGTCTATGGCTACACCTTC
TRBV6-5	TRBJ2-7	TRBD1	few	CASSYLAGTGENEQYF	TGTGCCAGCAGTTACCTAGCCGGGACAGGTGAAAACGAGCAGTACTTC
TRBV14	TRBJ2-7	NA	NA	CASSQEGFRGDFYEQYF	TGTGCCAGCAGCCAAGAAGGCTTCAGGGGGGATTTCTACGAGCAGTACTTC
TRBV20-1	TRBJ1-4	NA	few	CSATRTAKNEKLFF	TGCAGTGCTACCAGGACAGCAAAGAATGAAAAACTGTTTTTT
TRBV6-5	TRBJ2-7	NA	many	CASSSPLGSLPREQYF	TGTGCCAGCAGTTCTCCCCTAGGCTCCCTTCCACGCGAGCAGTACTTC
TRBV6-2/TRBV6-3	TRBJ2-1	NA	NA	CASSYSVPRSYNEQFF	TGTGCCAGCAGTTACTCCGTTCCCCGCTCCTACAATGAGCAGTTCTTC
TRBV12-3/TRBV12-4	TRBJ1-3	TRBD1	NA	CASSLVQGADIYF	TGTGCCAGCAGTTTAGTGCAGGGGGCAGACATATATTTT
TRBV4-3	TRBJ1-2	NA	once	CASSQDDEGGGGYTF	TGCGCCAGCAGCCAAGATGACGAAGGGGGGGGTGGCTACACCTTC
TRBV11-2	TRBJ2-7	NA	NA	CATSRVRGPFFSYF	TGTGCCACAAGCAGGGTTCGTGGCCCTTTCTTCTCGTACTTC
TRBV3-1	TRBJ2-2	NA	few	CASSHPGAMGTGELFF	TGTGCCAGCAGCCATCCGGGGGCAATGGGCACCGGGGAGCTGTTTTTT
TRBV29-1	TRBJ1-2	NA	NA	CSVLGRSYGYTF	TGCAGCGTCCTGGGACGCAGCTATGGCTACACCTTC
TRBV5-1	TRBJ1-3	NA	NA	CASSPWIGGNTIYF	TGCGCCAGCAGCCCCTGGATTGGGGGAAACACCATATATTTT
TRBV11-3	TRBJ1-1	NA	NA	CASSAARAINTEAFF	TGTGCCAGCAGCGCCGCCAGGGCCATTAACACTGAAGCTTTCTTT
TRBV18	TRBJ2-5	NA	few	CASSPPRTQETQYF	TGTGCCAGCTCACCACCGAGGACCCAAGAGACCCAGTACTTC
TRBV14	TRBJ1-2	NA	NA	CASSLFQGKTDGYTF	TGTGCCAGCAGCCTTTTCCAGGGGAAGACGGATGGCTACACCTTC
TRBV30	TRBJ2-1	TRBD2	NA	CAWKVAGGNNEQFF	TGTGCCTGGAAGGTAGCGGGGGGGAACAATGAGCAGTTCTTC
TRBV9	TRBJ2-3	NA	NA	CASSVRDPSADTQYF	TGTGCCAGCAGCGTGAGGGACCCCAGCGCAGATACGCAGTATTTT
TRBV7-9	TRBJ2-3	NA	many	CASTYDTDTQYF	TGTGCCAGCACCTATGACACAGATACGCAGTATTTT
TRBV5-1	TRBJ1-5	TRBD1	NA	CASSAGTGSNQPQHF	TGCGCCAGCAGCGCCGGGACAGGAAGCAATCAGCCCCAGCATTTT
TRBV5-1	TRBJ1-5	NA	once	CASSYLPGGNQPQHF	TGCGCCAGCAGCTACCTGCCGGGAGGCAATCAGCCCCAGCATTTT
TRBV5-6	TRBJ2-7	TRBD2	NA	CASRGTSGSRYEQYF	TGTGCCAGCAGGGGGACTAGCGGGAGTCGGTACGAGCAGTACTTC
TRBV6-1	TRBJ1-6	NA	few	CASSEQGPYNSPLHF	TGTGCCAGCAGTGAACAGGGCCCCTATAATTCACCCCTCCACTTT
TRBV4-2	TRBJ2-1	NA	few	CASSQSAGREQFF	TGTGCCAGCAGCCAAAGCGCGGGTCGAGAGCAGTTCTTC
TRBV3-1	TRBJ1-1	TRBD1	NA	CASSGQGQGKTEAFF	TGTGCCAGCAGCGGCCAGGGACAGGGAAAAACTGAAGCTTTCTTT
TRBV29-1	TRBJ2-5	NA	few	CSVGRSGTRETQYF	TGCAGCGTTGGGAGGAGTGGAACTCGAGAGACCCAGTACTTC
TRBV20-1	TRBJ2-2	TRBD1	few	CSASRGGPSTGELFF	TGCAGTGCTAGTAGAGGGGGCCCCTCCACCGGGGAGCTGTTTTTT
TRBV3-1	TRBJ2-1	TRBD2	NA	CASSKSGTSGGNEQFF	TGTGCCAGCAGCAAATCCGGGACTAGCGGGGGCAATGAGCAGTTCTTC
TRBV20-1	TRBJ1-2	NA	NA	CSAPPRNTWRYTF	TGCAGTGCCCCCCCCCGAAATACATGGCGGTACACCTTC
TRBV10-3	TRBJ1-2	NA	NA	CAIRMDVNYGYTF	TGTGCCATCAGGATGGATGTCAACTATGGCTACACCTTC
TRBV20-1	TRBJ2-7	NA	NA	CSARDSFYEQYF	TGCAGTGCTAGAGACTCATTCTACGAGCAGTACTTC
TRBV2	TRBJ1-1	NA	NA	CASSPLGRQMNTEAFF	TGTGCCAGCAGTCCCCTGGGTCGGCAGATGAACACTGAAGCTTTCTTT
TRBV6-1	TRBJ2-7	NA	few	CASSEVGTFYEQYF	TGTGCCAGCAGTGAAGTTGGGACATTCTACGAGCAGTACTTC
TRBV7-9	TRBJ2-7	NA	many	CASSLVGREQYF	TGTGCCAGCAGTTTAGTTGGGCGGGAGCAGTACTTC
TRBV5-6	TRBJ2-1	NA	NA	CASSLAGKGNNEQFF	TGTGCCAGCAGCTTGGCAGGGAAGGGAAACAATGAGCAGTTCTTC
TRBV2	TRBJ2-3	TRBD2	few	CASSEGGGNTQYF	TGTGCCAGCAGTGAAGGGGGGGGAAATACGCAGTATTTT
TRBV5-6	TRBJ2-3	TRBD2	NA	CASSFRRGDGTDTQYF	TGTGCCAGCAGCTTTCGACGGGGGGATGGCACAGATACGCAGTATTTT
TRBV21-1	TRBJ2-5	NA	few	CASSKKPTGDREEETQYF	TGTGCCAGCAGCAAAAAGCCCACCGGGGACAGGGAAGAAGAGACCCAGTACTTC
TRBV28	TRBJ2-6	TRBD1	NA	CASSRQGASGANVLTF	TGTGCCAGCAGTAGACAGGGGGCCTCTGGGGCCAACGTCCTGACTTTC